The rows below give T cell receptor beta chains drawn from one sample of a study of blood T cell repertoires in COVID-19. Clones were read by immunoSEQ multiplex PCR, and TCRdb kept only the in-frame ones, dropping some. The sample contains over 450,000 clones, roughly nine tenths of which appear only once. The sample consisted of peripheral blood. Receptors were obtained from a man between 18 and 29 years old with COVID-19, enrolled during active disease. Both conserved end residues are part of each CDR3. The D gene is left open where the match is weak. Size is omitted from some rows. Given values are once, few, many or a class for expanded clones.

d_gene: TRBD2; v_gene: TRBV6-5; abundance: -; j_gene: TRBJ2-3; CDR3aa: CASEQAGGTTDTQYF; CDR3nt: TGTGCCAGTGAACAAGCGGGGGGGACCACAGATACGCAGTATTTT
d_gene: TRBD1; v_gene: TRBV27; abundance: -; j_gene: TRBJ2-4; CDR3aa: CASRDRVDIQYF; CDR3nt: TGTGCCAGCAGGGACAGGGTCGACATTCAGTACTTC
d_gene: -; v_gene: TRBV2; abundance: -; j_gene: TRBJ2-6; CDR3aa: CASSYSSGANVLTF; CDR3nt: TGTGCCAGCAGCTACAGCTCTGGGGCCAACGTCCTGACTTTC
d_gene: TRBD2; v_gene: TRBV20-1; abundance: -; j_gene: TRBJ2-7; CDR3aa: CSASNWSGSLYEQYF; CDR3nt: TGCAGTGCTAGTAATTGGAGCGGGAGTCTCTACGAGCAGTACTTC
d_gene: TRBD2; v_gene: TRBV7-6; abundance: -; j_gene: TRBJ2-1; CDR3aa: CASSSPGGVNEQFF; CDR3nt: TGTGCCAGCAGCTCACCCGGGGGGGTCAATGAGCAGTTCTTC
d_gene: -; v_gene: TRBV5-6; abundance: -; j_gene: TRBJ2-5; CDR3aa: CASSLRQGPPVGQYF; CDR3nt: TGTGCCAGCAGCTTGCGGCAGGGGCCTCCAGTGGGCCAGTACTTC
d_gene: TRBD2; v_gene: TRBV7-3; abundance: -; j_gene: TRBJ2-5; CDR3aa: CASSPSGRSTETQYF; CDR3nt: TGTGCCAGCAGCCCCAGCGGGAGAAGTACGGAGACCCAGTACTTC
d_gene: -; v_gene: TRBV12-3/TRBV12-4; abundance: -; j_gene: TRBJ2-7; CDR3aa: CASSLHSVYEQYF; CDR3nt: TGTGCCAGCAGTTTGCATAGCGTCTACGAGCAGTACTTC
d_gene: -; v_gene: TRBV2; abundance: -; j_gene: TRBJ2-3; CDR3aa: CASLVDTRTDTQYF; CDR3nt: TGTGCCTCCCTGGTTGACACCCGCACAGATACGCAGTATTTT
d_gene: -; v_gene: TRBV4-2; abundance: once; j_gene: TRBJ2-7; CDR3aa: CASSQGFLYEQYF; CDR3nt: TGTGCCAGCAGCCAAGGTTTCCTCTACGAGCAGTACTTC
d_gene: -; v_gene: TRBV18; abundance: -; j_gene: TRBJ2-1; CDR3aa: CASSPPTDNEQFF; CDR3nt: TGTGCCAGCTCACCACCGACAGACAATGAGCAGTTCTTC
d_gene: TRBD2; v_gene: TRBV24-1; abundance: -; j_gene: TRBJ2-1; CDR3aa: CATSDLAGLEQFF; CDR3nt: TGTGCCACCAGTGATCTAGCGGGACTTGAGCAGTTCTTC
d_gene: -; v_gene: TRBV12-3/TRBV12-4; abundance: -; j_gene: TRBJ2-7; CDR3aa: CASSQGVPYEQYF; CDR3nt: TGTGCCAGCAGTCAAGGGGTGCCCTACGAGCAGTACTTC
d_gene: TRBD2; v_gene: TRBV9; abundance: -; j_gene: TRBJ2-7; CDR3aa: CASSVELASEQYF; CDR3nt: TGTGCCAGCAGCGTAGAACTAGCGAGCGAGCAGTACTTC
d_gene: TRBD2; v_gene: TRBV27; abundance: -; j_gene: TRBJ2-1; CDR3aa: CASRTETSGYNEQFF; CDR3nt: TGTGCCAGCAGGACTGAGACTAGCGGCTACAATGAGCAGTTCTTC
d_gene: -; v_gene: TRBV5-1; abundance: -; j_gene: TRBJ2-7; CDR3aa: CASSLGAGVHEQYF; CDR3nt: TGCGCCAGCAGCTTGGGGGCAGGGGTCCACGAGCAGTACTTC
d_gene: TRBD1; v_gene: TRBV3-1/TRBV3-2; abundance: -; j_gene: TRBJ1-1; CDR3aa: CAASPGQGRGMNTEAFF; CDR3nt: TGTGCCGCCTCCCCCGGACAGGGAAGAGGGATGAACACTGAAGCTTTCTTT
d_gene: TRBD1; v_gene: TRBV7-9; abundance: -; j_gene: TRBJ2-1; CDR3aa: CASSTTGAVAYEQFF; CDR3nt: TGTGCCAGCAGTACTACAGGGGCGGTAGCGTATGAGCAGTTCTTC
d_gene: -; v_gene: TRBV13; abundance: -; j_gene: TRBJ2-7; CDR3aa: CASSSGGSSYEQYF; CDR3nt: TGTGCCAGCAGCTCCGGGGGATCCTCCTACGAGCAGTACTTC
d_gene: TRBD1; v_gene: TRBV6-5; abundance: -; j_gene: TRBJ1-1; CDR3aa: CASSYLQGETEAFF; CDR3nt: TGTGCCAGCAGTTACTTACAGGGGGAGACTGAAGCTTTCTTT
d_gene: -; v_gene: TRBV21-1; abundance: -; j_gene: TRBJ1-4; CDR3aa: CASSKEGGSSEKLFF; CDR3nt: TGTGCCAGCAGCAAAGAGGGAGGGTCGAGTGAAAAACTGTTTTTT
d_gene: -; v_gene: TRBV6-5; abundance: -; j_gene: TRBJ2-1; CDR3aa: CASSYSGTRDNEQFF; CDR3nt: TGTGCCAGCAGTTACTCCGGGACTCGTGACAATGAGCAGTTCTTC
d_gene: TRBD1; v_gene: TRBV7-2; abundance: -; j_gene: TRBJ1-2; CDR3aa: CASSSTGGPYGYTF; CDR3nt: TGTGCCAGCAGCAGTACAGGGGGTCCCTATGGCTACACCTTC
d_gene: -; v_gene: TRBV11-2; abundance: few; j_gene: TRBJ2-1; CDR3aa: CASRPRGSSYNEQFF; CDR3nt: TGTGCCAGCAGGCCGCGTGGGAGCTCCTACAATGAGCAGTTCTTC
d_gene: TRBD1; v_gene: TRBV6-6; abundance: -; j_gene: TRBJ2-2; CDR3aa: CASSPWTGKEPGELFF; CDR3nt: TGTGCCAGCAGTCCCTGGACAGGGAAAGAGCCCGGGGAGCTGTTTTTT
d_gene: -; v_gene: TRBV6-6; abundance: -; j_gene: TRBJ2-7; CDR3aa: CASSYSSRGEQYF; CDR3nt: TGTGCCAGCAGTTACTCGAGTCGAGGTGAGCAGTACTTC
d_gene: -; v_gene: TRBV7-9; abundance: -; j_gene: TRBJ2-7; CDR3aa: CASSLVEFKPYEQYF; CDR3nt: TGTGCCAGCAGCTTAGTTGAGTTCAAGCCCTACGAGCAGTACTTC
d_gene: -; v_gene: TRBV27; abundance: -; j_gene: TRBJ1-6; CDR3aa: CASSLSIGGLSPLHF; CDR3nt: TGTGCCAGCAGTTTATCGATCGGGGGGCTTTCACCCCTCCACTTT
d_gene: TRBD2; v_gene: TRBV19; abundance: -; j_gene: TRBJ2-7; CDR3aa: CASSVSGRAYEQYF; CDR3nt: TGTGCCAGTAGTGTTAGCGGGAGGGCGTACGAGCAGTACTTC
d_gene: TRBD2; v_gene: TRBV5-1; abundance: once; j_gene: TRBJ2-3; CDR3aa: CASSRIAGRTDTQYF; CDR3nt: TGCGCCAGCAGCCGCATAGCGGGGAGAACAGATACGCAGTATTTT
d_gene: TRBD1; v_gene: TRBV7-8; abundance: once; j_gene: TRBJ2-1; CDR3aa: CASSSDRGRSNEQFF; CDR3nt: TGTGCCAGCAGCTCAGACAGGGGGCGAAGCAATGAGCAGTTCTTC
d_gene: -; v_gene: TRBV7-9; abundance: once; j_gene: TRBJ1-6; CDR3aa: CASSLESRGSPLHF; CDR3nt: TGTGCCAGCAGCTTAGAGTCCAGGGGTTCACCCCTCCACTTT
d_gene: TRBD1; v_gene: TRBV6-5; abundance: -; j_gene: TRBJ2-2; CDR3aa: CASRPGQGRTGELFF; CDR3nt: TGTGCCAGCAGACCCGGACAGGGGAGGACCGGGGAGCTGTTTTTT
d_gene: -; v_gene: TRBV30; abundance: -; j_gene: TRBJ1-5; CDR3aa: CAWSPGILSNQPQHF; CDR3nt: TGTGCCTGGAGTCCAGGGATTCTGAGCAATCAGCCCCAGCATTTT
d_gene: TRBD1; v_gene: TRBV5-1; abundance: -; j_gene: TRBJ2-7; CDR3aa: CASSPDRVGEQYF; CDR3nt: TGCGCCAGCAGCCCGGACAGGGTGGGCGAGCAGTACTTC
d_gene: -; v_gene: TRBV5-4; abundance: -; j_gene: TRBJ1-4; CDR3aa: CASSFGGLYNEKLFF; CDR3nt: TGTGCCAGCAGCTTCGGCGGATTGTATAATGAAAAACTGTTTTTT
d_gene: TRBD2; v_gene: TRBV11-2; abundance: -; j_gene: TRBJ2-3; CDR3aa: CASSSGGVADTQYF; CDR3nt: TGTGCCAGCAGCTCCGGGGGGGTGGCAGATACGCAGTATTTT
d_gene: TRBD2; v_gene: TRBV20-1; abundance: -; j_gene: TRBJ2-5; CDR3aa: CSAGGQETQYF; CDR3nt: TGCAGTGCCGGGGGGCAAGAGACCCAGTACTTC
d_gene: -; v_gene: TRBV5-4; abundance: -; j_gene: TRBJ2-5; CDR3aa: CASSSPLGLAGETQYF; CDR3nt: TGTGCCAGCAGTTCGCCGTTAGGACTTGCGGGGGAGACCCAGTACTTC
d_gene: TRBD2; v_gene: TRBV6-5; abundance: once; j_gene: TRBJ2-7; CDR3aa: CASRVTSGGAYEQYF; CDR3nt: TGTGCCAGCAGGGTGACTAGCGGGGGGGCGTACGAGCAGTACTTC
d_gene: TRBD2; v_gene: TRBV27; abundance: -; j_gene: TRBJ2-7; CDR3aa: CASSPGGGYEQYF; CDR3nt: TGTGCCAGCAGTCCCGGGGGGGGGTACGAGCAGTACTTC
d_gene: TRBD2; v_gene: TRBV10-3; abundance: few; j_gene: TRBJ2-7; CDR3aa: CAISGSGGPYEQYF; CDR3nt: TGTGCCATCAGTGGGTCGGGGGGTCCCTACGAGCAGTACTTC
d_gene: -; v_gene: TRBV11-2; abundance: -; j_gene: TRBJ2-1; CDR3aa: CASSLGQNNEQFF; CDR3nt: TGTGCCAGCAGCTTAGGTCAGAACAATGAGCAGTTCTTC
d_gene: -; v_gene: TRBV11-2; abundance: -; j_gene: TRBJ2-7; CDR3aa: CASSSQGSAPTYEQYF; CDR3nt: TGTGCCAGCAGCTCGCAGGGTTCAGCTCCCACCTACGAGCAGTACTTC
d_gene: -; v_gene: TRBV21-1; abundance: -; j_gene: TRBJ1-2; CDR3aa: CASSHGAGPYGYTF; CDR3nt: TGTGCCAGCAGCCACGGAGCAGGGCCCTATGGCTACACCTTC
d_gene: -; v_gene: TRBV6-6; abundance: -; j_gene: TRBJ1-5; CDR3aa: CASSPLWTEDGGQPQHF; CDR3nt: TGTGCCAGCAGTCCCTTATGGACGGAGGACGGGGGACAGCCCCAGCATTTT
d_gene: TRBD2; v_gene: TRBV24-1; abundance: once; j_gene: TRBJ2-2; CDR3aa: CATSEGTSDTGELFF; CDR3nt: TGTGCCACCAGTGAAGGGACTAGCGACACCGGGGAGCTGTTTTTT
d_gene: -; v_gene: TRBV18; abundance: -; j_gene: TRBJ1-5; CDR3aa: CASSPAGQPQHF; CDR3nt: TGTGCCAGCTCACCAGCGGGGCAGCCCCAGCATTTT
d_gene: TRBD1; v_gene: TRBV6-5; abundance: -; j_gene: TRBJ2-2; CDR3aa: CASTRAGGSTGELFF; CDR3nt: TGTGCCAGCACCAGGGCAGGGGGCTCCACCGGGGAGCTGTTTTTT
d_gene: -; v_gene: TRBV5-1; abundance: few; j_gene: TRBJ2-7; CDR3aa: CASRGQGYEQYF; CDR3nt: TGCGCCAGCAGAGGGCAGGGCTACGAGCAGTACTTC
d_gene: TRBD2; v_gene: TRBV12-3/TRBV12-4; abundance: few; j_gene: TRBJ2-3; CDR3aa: CASSLGGLQQYF; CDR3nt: TGTGCCAGCAGTTTAGGGGGACTACAGCAGTATTTT
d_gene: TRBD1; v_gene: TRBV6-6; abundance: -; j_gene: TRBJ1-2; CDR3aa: CATTTGSYYGYTF; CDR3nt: TGTGCCACTACGACAGGGTCTTACTATGGCTACACCTTC
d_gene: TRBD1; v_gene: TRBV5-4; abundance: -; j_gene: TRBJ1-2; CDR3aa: CASIGTGKNYGYTF; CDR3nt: TGTGCCAGCATTGGGACAGGAAAAAACTATGGCTACACCTTC
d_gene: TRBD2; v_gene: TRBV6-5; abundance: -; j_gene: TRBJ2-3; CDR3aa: CASSSTRSSGGRTQYF; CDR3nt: TGTGCCAGCAGTTCCACCCGGTCTAGCGGGGGTAGAACGCAGTATTTT
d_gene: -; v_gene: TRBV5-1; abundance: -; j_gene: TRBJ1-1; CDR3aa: CASSLQGSEAFF; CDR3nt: TGCGCCAGCAGCTTACAGGGCTCTGAAGCTTTCTTT